The 17 T cell receptor beta chains below all came from one sample that was sequenced in a study of shared T cell receptors in the human thymus. Here immunoSEQ multiplex PCR was the method, and the copy in TCRdb shows in-frame clones only, minus some. The sample records 700,000 or so clones, 75% to 90% being singletons. These data were likewise used in another study, on human thymus T cells.

The sample comprised thymocytes. The origin of the receptors is a girl under three years old with a congenital heart defect.

The chain recombines TRBV2 with TRBJ2-7; 8 bases fit TRBD2. Trimming cost V 5 bases and J 3 bases; bases outside gene matches: 18. The CDR3 is 18 amino acids. In germline, CDR1 is SNHLY, CDR2 FYNNEI. CDR3 sequence reads: CASSISGTRLNVHYEQYF. The CDR3 bases are TGTGCCAGCAGTATTTCCGGGACTAGACTCAACGTACACTACGAGCAGTACTTC.

The chain has TRBV18 and TRBJ1-1, with no clear D. The CDR3 runs to 17 residues. Germline V gene lookup returns CDR1 KGHSH and CDR2 LQKENI. Trimming left V 4 bases short and J 6 bases short, with 24 bases between. The CDR3 nucleotides are TGTGCCAGCTCACAGAGTCAGCGTGTACTTGGTACCGCTGAAGCTTTCTTT. Its protein product is CASSQSQRVLGTAEAFF.

The chain links TRBV6-1 to TRBJ2-7; a possible D gene is TRBD2 (7 bases). CDR1 and CDR2 (germline): MNHNS, SASEGT. V was pared by 6 bases and J by 2 bases, with 17 bases between. The CDR3 loop spans 15 amino acids. The CDR3 sequence is CASRSSGAGAYEQYF. CDR3 nucleotide sequence: TGTGCCAGCAGATCATCGGGGGCGGGGGCCTACGAGCAGTACTTC.

This chain links TRBV7-2 with TRBJ1-2; 7 bases align to TRBD1. Germline V gene data show CDR1 as SGHTA and CDR2 as FQGNSA. The V gene end was trimmed by 2 bases and the J gene end by 5 bases; junction bases not matched to a gene: 2. The CDR3 contains 13 residues. CDR3 nucleotides: TGTGCCAGCAGCTTAACAGGGGAATATGGCTACACCTTC. Protein product: CASSLTGEYGYTF. Looking up the rest from reference TRBV7-2 and TRBJ1-2 gives the full variable domain: GAGVSQSPSNKVTEKGKDVELRCDPISGHTALYWYRQSLGQGLEFLIYFQGNSAPDKSGLPSDRFSAERTGGSVSTLTIQRTQQEDSAVYLCASSLTGEYGYTFGSGTRLTVV.

This sequence joins TRBV5-1 and TRBJ1-2, with 7 bases that match TRBD1. Germline V gene sequence: CDR1 SGHRS, CDR2 YFSETQ. The CDR3 has 19 amino acids. V dropped 4 bases and J dropped 0; count of bases not matched to a gene: 18. CDR3 residues: CASSPQTGEEGQTNYGYTF. CDR3 nucleotide sequence: TGCGCCAGCAGCCCCCAAACAGGGGAAGAAGGTCAAACTAACTATGGCTACACCTTC.

The CDR3 DNA follows: TGTGCCATCGCCGACCTGAGCGGGCCACGAACAGATACGCAGTATTTT. This encodes CAIADLSGPRTDTQYF. The rearrangement links TRBV28 to TRBJ2-3; possibly TRBD2 for D (6 bases). V was shortened by 10 bases and J by 3 bases, with 23 bases between the two germline ends. The CDR3 is 16 amino acids. Germline V gene data show CDR1 as MDHEN and CDR2 as SYDVKM.

The chain combines TRBV28 with TRBJ2-5; 8 nucleotides match TRBD1. Unmatched junction bases numbered 12, after V lost 7 bases and J lost 5 bases. The CDR3 has 15 amino acids. Germline lookup yields CDR1 MDHEN and CDR2 SYDVKM. The CDR3 sequence: CASNWGQGALETQYF. The CDR3 DNA reads TGTGCCAGCAATTGGGGGCAGGGGGCATTGGAGACCCAGTACTTC.

This chain connects TRBV6-1 to TRBJ1-4, with a possible D match to TRBD1 (6 bases). From germline, CDR1 is MNHNS and CDR2 SASEGT. There are 14 residues in the CDR3. Between the trimmed V and J ends, which lost 1 base and 5 bases, there was a span of 8 bases. The CDR3 DNA follows: TGTGCCAGCAGTGAAGGGACAGCGAATGAAAAACTGTTTTTT. As protein: CASSEGTANEKLFF.

This chain uses TRBV6-4 with TRBJ1-6; D is uncertain. CDR1 and CDR2 (germline): MRHNA, SNTAGT. V was cut by 0 bases and J by 10 bases, with 13 bases left in between. CDR3 length equals 15 residues. CDR3 protein: CASSDSRDTRSPLHF. The DNA for the CDR3 is TGTGCCAGCAGTGACTCGCGGGATACCCGATCACCCCTCCACTTT.

V usage is TRBV29-1 and J usage is TRBJ2-1; D unclear. Germline loops: CDR1 SQVTM, CDR2 ANQGSEA. V lost 4 bases, J lost 8 bases, and 12 bases lay in between. This CDR3 contains 12 residues. CDR3 coding DNA: TGCAGCGTTGTTCCTAGAATCGATGAGCAGTTCTTC. Translation: CSVVPRIDEQFF.

Points on this clone: Germline is not matched at one junction end, which may reflect a read error. The rearrangement uses TRBV10-3 and TRBJ1-5; unclear D gene. The CDR3 is 15 amino acids. Germline V gene lookup returns CDR1 ENHRY and CDR2 SYGVKD. This chain's CDR3 is CAISESTIRGQPQHF. The CDR3 bases are TGTGCCATCAGCGAGTCCACCATCAGAGGTCAGCCCCAGCATTTT.

The V gene is TRBV11-2, the J gene TRBJ2-4; a weak D match, TRBD1 (6 bases). V lost 5 bases to trimming and J lost 0 bases, with 17 bases between them. The CDR3 contains 17 residues. In germline, CDR1 is SGHAT, CDR2 FQNNGV. CDR3 bases: TGTGCCAGCAGCCCCGAGATAGGACAGCTAGCCAAAAACATTCAGTACTTC. The encoded protein is CASSPEIGQLAKNIQYF.

In the case of this clone: Within the sample, other DNA sequences also encode this same CDR3. The J gene is TRBJ2-5, the V gene TRBV9, with 12 nucleotides matching TRBD2. The ends lost 3 bases at V and 7 bases at J; junction bases unmatched: 1. Germline CDR1 reads SGDLS; CDR2 reads YYNGEE. The CDR3 is 13 residues long. The CDR3 region has the DNA TGTGCCAGCAGCGGGGGACTAGCGGGGACCCAGTACTTC. It translates to CASSGGLAGTQYF.

This rearrangement joins TRBV5-5 to TRBJ1-1; TRBD1 aligns across 9 bases. In germline, CDR1 is SGHKS, CDR2 YYEKEE (reference sequence). CDR3 length: 17 amino acids. V shed 5 bases and J 4 bases; nucleotides not matched to a gene: 15. In DNA form, the CDR3 reads TGTGCCAGCAGTTACCACAGGGGGCGCGGGTTTGGCACTGAAGCTTTCTTT. Translated, it gives CASSYHRGRGFGTEAFF.

The V call is TRBV5-1, the J call TRBJ2-4; the D gene is possibly TRBD1 (5 bases). The CDR3 sequence is 14 residues long. With 2 bases removed from V and 7 bases from J, the gap between germline ends came to 13 bases. Germline V CDR1 and CDR2: SGHRS, YFSETQ. The CDR3, as DNA: TGCGCCAGCAGCTTCTATGGGGCGGATAACATTCAGTACTTC. This gives the protein CASSFYGADNIQYF.

This chain connects TRBV18 to TRBJ1-1, with 7 bases aligning to TRBD1. CDR1 and CDR2 from the germline V gene are KGHSH and LQKENI. The V and J ends lost 2 bases and 4 bases, in that order; junction bases with no gene match: 7. This CDR3 is built from 15 residues. CDR3 bases: TGTGCCAGCTCACCAAATTTGACAGGGTCCACTGAAGCTTTCTTT. This translates into CASSPNLTGSTEAFF.

This clone came up once. The genes are TRBV19 and TRBJ1-4; 8 bases align to TRBD1. V trimming: 11 bases; J trimming: 7 bases; junction bases outside the gene matches: 9. Per germline, CDR1 LNHDA and CDR2 SQIVND (reference sequence). The CDR3 runs to 13 residues. CDR3 nucleotides: TGTGCCTCAGGGGCGACAGGGGTTGAAAAACTGTTTTTT. This codes for CASGATGVEKLFF.